Presented here are 29 T cell receptor beta chains from one specimen sequenced in a study of blood T cell repertoires in COVID-19. This table comes from immunoSEQ multiplex PCR, and its TCRdb copy is limited to in-frame clones, with some not included. This sample has about 250,000 clones; approximately 86% occur once, and the top ten carry over 5.5%. The sequenced sample consisted of peripheral blood. The receptors were sampled from an older woman with active or convalescent COVID-19.

The CDR3 region is CASTPTDYSPLHF. CDR3 in DNA: TGTGCCAGCACCCCTACCGACTATTCACCCCTCCACTTT. The chain uses TRBV7-9 and TRBJ1-6; D uncertain. The V end was cut by 7 bases, the J end by 8 bases, with 12 bases between. Germline V gene data show CDR1 as SEHNR and CDR2 as FQNEAQ (reference sequence). CDR3 length equals 13 residues.

This clone was counted a single time. The rearrangement joins TRBV6-5 to TRBJ1-1, with 7 bases that match TRBD1. V lost 4 bases to trimming and J lost 5 bases; unmatched junction nucleotides: 7. CDR3 length equals 14 residues. The V gene's germline CDR1 is MNHEY and CDR2 SVGAGI. In DNA form, the CDR3 reads TGTGCCAGCAGTTTAGGGGGCAGTGGAACTGAAGCTTTCTTT. Translation: CASSLGGSGTEAFF.

DNA of the CDR3: TGTGCCAGCAGTCGATCCGGACAGCCTGAAGCTTTCTTT. Translation gives CASSRSGQPEAFF. This chain joins TRBV27 and TRBJ1-1; tentative D call: TRBD1 (6 bases). The CDR3 is 13 residues long. The ends were cut back, 5 bases at V and 6 bases at J, with 13 bases in the middle. CDR1 is MNHEY, CDR2 SMNVEV, per germline (reference sequence).

The CDR3 DNA sequence: TGTGCCATCAGTGAGTTTGCAGGTCGCAATCAGCCCCAGCATTTT. Protein product: CAISEFAGRNQPQHF. The V gene is TRBV10-3, the J gene TRBJ1-5; D call uncertain. Germline loops: CDR1 ENHRY, CDR2 SYGVKD. Deletions cut 1 base from V and 2 bases from J, with 9 bases between. The CDR3 has 15 amino acids.

The chain joins TRBV3-1 (or the pseudogene TRBV3-2) to TRBJ1-1; a possible D gene is TRBD1 (5 bases). The CDR3 consists of 13 residues. Germline V gene lookup returns CDR1 LGHDT and CDR2 YNNKEL (reference sequence). V was trimmed by 0 bases and J by 10 bases, leaving 12 bases between them. The CDR3: CASSQDVGRGAFF. CDR3 nucleotides: TGTGCCAGCAGCCAAGATGTGGGGCGGGGAGCTTTCTTT.

The chain employs TRBV4-2 and TRBJ1-2, with a weak D call TRBD1 (5 bases). Trimming pared 1 base from V and 5 bases from J, leaving 17 bases between. Germline V gene lookup returns CDR1 LGHNA and CDR2 YNFKEQ. CDR3 length: 16 residues. DNA of the CDR3: TGTGCCAGCAGCCAAGCAAAGGGGATGTTATTTTATGGCTACACCTTC. It yields the protein CASSQAKGMLFYGYTF.

The J gene is TRBJ1-1, the V gene TRBV29-1; possibly TRBD1 for D (5 bases). CDR1 is SQVTM and CDR2 is ANQGSEA in the germline V gene. V gave up 5 bases and J gave up 1 base, with 11 bases separating them. This CDR3 has 13 amino acids. CDR3 sequence reads: CSVFGTANTEAFF. The DNA for the CDR3 is TGCAGCGTTTTCGGGACTGCGAACACTGAAGCTTTCTTT.

This chain connects TRBV19 to TRBJ1-5; TRBD1 is a possible D gene (6 bases). Germline CDR1 reads LNHDA; CDR2 reads SQIVND (reference sequence). Trimming took off 5 bases at V and 3 bases at J, with 11 bases between the two ends. This CDR3 has 14 residues. CDR3 in DNA: TGTGCCAGTAGTGGACAGTCCTTCAATCAGCCCCAGCATTTT. Its translation: CASSGQSFNQPQHF. The full variable domain, rest sourced from reference TRBV19 and TRBJ1-5, is DGGITQSPKYLFRKEGQNVTLSCEQNLNHDAMYWYRQDPGQGLRLIYYSQIVNDFQKGDIAEGYSVSREKKESFPLTVTSAQKNPTAFYLCASSGQSFNQPQHFGDGTRLSIL.

The rearrangement links TRBV7-9 to TRBJ1-5; the match to TRBD1 covers 7 bases. With 5 bases clipped from V and 7 bases from J, the junction kept 2 bases outside the gene matches. CDR1 is SEHNR and CDR2 is FQNEAQ in the germline V gene (reference sequence). The CDR3 is 12 amino acids. The CDR3 protein is CASSLQGQPQHF. Here the CDR3 DNA reads TGTGCCAGCAGCCTACAGGGGCAGCCCCAGCATTTT.

This chain uses TRBV28 with TRBJ2-3; 12 nucleotides line up with TRBD2. Trimming took 7 bases from V and 6 from J; bases not matched to a gene: 17. Germline values: CDR1 MDHEN, CDR2 SYDVKM. This CDR3 has 18 residues. The CDR3 DNA is TGTGCCAGCAATCCCCCGGGGGCTAGCGGGGGGGCCGGGGATACGCAGTATTTT. Residues: CASNPPGASGGAGDTQYF.

This chain links TRBV10-3 with TRBJ1-1; weak D call: TRBD1 (5 bases). The germline CDR1 and CDR2 sequences are ENHRY and SYGVKD. This CDR3 contains 16 residues. Trimming stripped 7 bases from V and 1 base from J, with 19 bases between. The DNA of the CDR3 is TGTGCCATCACCCCAGGCGGCGGGACTCGGAACACTGAAGCTTTCTTT. Amino acid sequence: CAITPGGGTRNTEAFF.

The rearrangement links TRBV11-2 to TRBJ1-1; 7 positions match TRBD1. Germline CDR1 SGHAT, CDR2 FQNNGV. With 6 bases clipped from V and 1 base from J, the junction kept 2 bases outside the gene matches. The CDR3 is made up of 13 amino acids. DNA of the CDR3: TGTGCCAGCAGGGCAGGGGGGAACACTGAAGCTTTCTTT. It translates to CASRAGGNTEAFF.

The V call is TRBV10-3, the J call TRBJ2-5; tentative D call: TRBD1 (7 bases). Trimming took off 8 bases at V and 4 bases at J, with 17 bases between the two ends. Germline CDR1 is ENHRY and CDR2 is SYGVKD. The CDR3 runs to 14 residues. The CDR3 region is CAISGGGSPETQYF. CDR3 DNA sequence: TGTGCCATCTCAGGAGGGGGCTCCCCAGAGACCCAGTACTTC.

CDR3 amino acids: CASSLDRGDEAFF. CDR3 bases: TGTGCCAGCAGCCTCGACAGGGGTGATGAAGCTTTCTTT. The chain recombines TRBV5-4 with TRBJ1-1, with TRBD1 matching over 8 bases. There are 13 residues in the CDR3. Germline loops: CDR1 SGHNT, CDR2 YYREEE (reference sequence). V was clipped by 4 bases and J by 7 bases; unmatched bases: 6.

The V and J genes are TRBV24-1 and TRBJ1-5; a weak D match, TRBD1 (5 bases). The CDR3 sequence is 16 residues long. Germline CDR1 KGHDR, CDR2 SFDVKD. V dropped 3 bases and J dropped 0 bases, with 11 bases sitting between them. The CDR3 DNA reads TGTGCCACCAGTGATACAAGGACAACTAGCAATCAGCCCCAGCATTTT. Amino acids: CATSDTRTTSNQPQHF.

This clone was seen a single time. The chain links TRBV7-8 to TRBJ2-7; 8 bases are shared with TRBD1. The V segment lost 2 bases and the J segment 5 bases; nucleotides outside the gene matches: 11. The germline gives CDR1 SGHVS, CDR2 FQNEAQ. There are 16 residues in the CDR3. The DNA of the CDR3 is TGTGCCAGCAGCTTACGATCGGCAGGGGACAGGCACGAGCAGTACTTC. Translating it yields CASSLRSAGDRHEQYF.

This chain uses TRBV28 with TRBJ1-3; D is perhaps TRBD1 (5 bases). The germline CDR1 and CDR2 sequences are MDHEN and SYDVKM. The ends were cut back, 6 bases at V and 7 bases at J, with 13 bases in the middle. This CDR3 has 13 amino acids. The CDR3 nucleotides read TGTGCCAGCAGCCCCGGGGGGGGGAACACCATATATTTT. The encoded protein is CASSPGGGNTIYF.

This rearrangement joins TRBV11-2 to TRBJ1-1, with D unresolved. V was shortened by 1 base and J by 8 bases, with 11 bases between the two germline ends. CDR3 length: 13 amino acids. Germline V gene lookup returns CDR1 SGHAT and CDR2 FQNNGV. The CDR3 sequence is CASSLGRTREAFF. DNA of the CDR3: TGTGCCAGCAGCTTAGGTCGAACTAGGGAAGCTTTCTTT.

This sequence joins TRBV28 and TRBJ1-2; TRBD1 might be the D (5 bases). Germline CDR1 reads MDHEN; CDR2 reads SYDVKM. Trimming removed 10 bases from V and 8 bases from J, with 20 bases in between. The CDR3 covers 13 residues. The CDR3 spells CATKGGGIRGYTF. Here the CDR3 DNA reads TGTGCCACCAAGGGCGGGGGGATACGGGGCTACACCTTC.

This chain connects TRBV5-1 to TRBJ2-7, with D tentatively TRBD1 (6 bases). CDR1 and CDR2 (germline): SGHRS, YFSETQ. V lost 3 bases, J lost 2 bases, and 12 bases lay in between. CDR3 size: 14 residues. The CDR3 region is CASSYQGRAYEQYF. The CDR3 nucleotides read TGCGCCAGCAGCTATCAGGGGCGGGCCTACGAGCAGTACTTC.

This clone was seen more than once but under ten times. CDR3 amino acids: CASSYRANTEAFF. CDR3 sequence (DNA): TGTGCCAGCAGTTACAGGGCCAACACTGAAGCTTTCTTT. This sequence joins TRBV12-3 or TRBV12-4 and TRBJ1-1; the D gene is possibly TRBD1 (6 bases). Trimming took 4 bases from V and 2 from J, leaving 8 bases between them. The length of the CDR3 is 13 residues.

The J gene is TRBJ2-7, the V gene TRBV7-8, with 8 positions matching TRBD1. The CDR3 spans 12 residues. V shed 5 bases and J 7 bases; nucleotides not matched to a gene: 4. Germline V gives CDR1 SGHVS, CDR2 FQNEAQ. The chain's CDR3 is CASSRTGREQYV. As DNA, the CDR3 is TGTGCCAGCAGCCGGACAGGGAGGGAGCAGTACGTC.

The genes are TRBV18 and TRBJ2-3; D may be TRBD2 (5 bases). The CDR3 has 13 amino acids. Trimming removed 2 bases at V and 9 bases at J, with 12 bases between. Germline V CDR1 and CDR2: KGHSH, LQKENI. The CDR3 region is CASSPVSEATQYF. The CDR3 coding sequence is TGTGCCAGCTCACCAGTGTCGGAGGCCACGCAGTATTTT.

V is TRBV19 and J is TRBJ1-6; D is unclear. CDR3 length: 16 amino acids. Germline V gene lookup returns CDR1 LNHDA and CDR2 SQIVND (reference sequence). Trimming cost V 9 bases and J 10 bases, with 25 bases left between them. CDR3 bases: TGTGCCAGCAGCCCCGGGCGGAAGATACCGGGGTCACCCCTCCACTTT. Its protein is CASSPGRKIPGSPLHF.

The chain carries TRBV10-1 and TRBJ1-1; 7 bases agree with TRBD1. The V segment lost 6 bases and the J segment 5 bases; nucleotides outside the gene matches: 12. The germline gives CDR1 WNHNN, CDR2 SYGVQD (reference sequence). The CDR3 spans 15 residues. The CDR3 nucleotides read TGCGCCAGCAGCGACTCTAGGGGGCCTTGGACTGAAGCTTTCTTT. Amino acids: CASSDSRGPWTEAFF.

V and J are TRBV13 and TRBJ2-2, with TRBD2 matching over 8 bases. V trimming: 5 bases; J trimming: 5 bases; junction bases outside the gene matches: 4. CDR3 size: 14 residues. CDR1 is PRHDT, CDR2 FYEKMQ, per germline (reference sequence). The CDR3 DNA sequence: TGTGCCAGCAGCCCCCGGGGGGGAACCGGGGAGCTGTTTTTT. Its protein product is CASSPRGGTGELFF.

CDR3 amino acids: CASSRRQDLGYTF. CDR3 DNA: TGTGCCAGCAGCAGAAGACAGGACCTTGGCTACACCTTC. V usage is TRBV4-2 and J usage is TRBJ1-2, with D possibly matching TRBD1 (6 bases). Germline-derived CDR1 and CDR2 are LGHNA and YNFKEQ. Trimming cost V 5 bases and J 7 bases, with 14 bases left between them. The CDR3 consists of 13 residues.

The chain uses TRBV18 and TRBJ1-1; no reliable D call. The V and J ends lost 4 bases and 6 bases respectively, with 15 bases between them. Germline values: CDR1 KGHSH, CDR2 LQKENI. The CDR3 spans 14 residues. CDR3 amino acids: CASSLDVESSEAFF. CDR3 bases: TGTGCCAGCTCACTAGATGTCGAATCGTCTGAAGCTTTCTTT.

The genes are TRBV19 and TRBJ2-2; 8 nucleotides line up with TRBD1. This CDR3 spans 14 amino acids. V trimming: 10 bases; J trimming: 4 bases; junction bases outside the gene matches: 8. The germline CDR1 and CDR2 sequences are LNHDA and SQIVND (reference sequence). The CDR3 is CATRTGSVTGELFF. DNA of the CDR3: TGTGCCACCCGGACAGGGAGTGTCACCGGGGAGCTGTTTTTT.